This TCR beta chain was recorded in a study of blood T cell repertoires in COVID-19 (dated by TCRdb to the early 2020s). Turning to the overall study: Collaborator samples came from the United States, Italy and Spain and covered acute and convalescent phases of COVID-19. A de-identified subject ID, COVID-19 status, age in years and sex were almost always included in the sample metadata. Where available, HLA class I and class II types were taken from metadata supplied by the sample provider and were not determined by assay-based typing. Subjects who had been exposed to COVID-19, were actively infected with it, or had recovered from it provided the deeply sampled blood TCRbeta repertoires that made up the dataset. The prospective study material was composed of cDNA or gDNA derived from T cells, B-cell-depleted T cells, or PBMCs. The samples were drawn from the first 160 participants of the ongoing ImmuneRACE study and from 1,254 subjects provided by 6 global collaborators. A freely available public database, intended as a resource for researchers studying the immune response to SARS-CoV-2, is where the repertoires were released. What the study reported, not specific to this receptor: Clinical and demographic metadata were provided uncurated, with the amount varying by source and participant.

Details on this clone: Its antigen is unknown. Base quality data are lacking; no much larger clone is found one base away.

TCRbeta CDR3 regions were amplified from genomic DNA by means of the immunoSEQ Assay, a bias-controlled multiplex PCR. From the authors' description of their analysis: Nucleated cell counts per sample were estimated from amplification of reference gene primers within the assay. Sequence reads were collapsed and filtered to measure the absolute abundance of every unique TCRbeta CDR3 rearrangement. Productive Simpson clonality was computed per sample as the square root of Simpson's diversity index over productive rearrangements. The immuneACCESS repertoire file appears here via TCRdb, limited to in-frame rearrangements. These files lack a portion of the clones; in checked studies, under half of the deficit traces to unresolved V genes, and the cause of the others is not known. The DNA was the basis for D and trimming; V, J and clone size are from that table. The sample records a few hundred thousand clones, approximately 87% of which are singletons. About 10% of the sample lies in the top ten.

One collaborating source in Seattle enrolled patients while the patients were actively infected and followed the patients over time throughout the course of disease. Whole blood was collected in K2EDTA tubes by collaborating institutions according to the institutions' own protocols. For TCRbeta analysis, collaborators shipped samples in one of three forms: frozen whole blood, isolated PBMCs, or DNA extracted from either of those sample types. From a lookup of the germline V gene, CDR1 and CDR2 are SGHRS and YFSETQ. Taken from cysteine to phenylalanine, the CDR3 has 14 residues. CDR3 DNA is the only sequence kept; it has 42 bases, read in frame from the first base. Deletion took 3 bases off V and 0 bases off J, with a span of 10 bases between the germline ends.

The sample consisted of peripheral blood. The TCR was taken from a woman aged 25 to 39 with COVID-19, enrolled during active disease. The chain is made from TRBV5-1 and TRBJ2-7, with no confidently assigned D gene. The CDR3 amino acid sequence is: CASSSAASSYEQYF. The DNA reads as follows: TGCGCCAGCAGCTCAGCAGCGTCCTCCTACGAGCAGTACTTC.